This T cell receptor (beta chain) was identified in a study of blood T cell repertoires in COVID-19. About the study: Collection of acute and convalescent COVID-19 samples took place in the United States, Italy and Spain.

TCRdb's copy holds only in-frame clones and misses some; the assay was immunoSEQ multiplex PCR. This table has approximately 350,000 clones, about 90% appearing once. Participants spanned ages about 18 to 95 years and resided in 24 US areas. This clone has just one count. The CDR3 is 16 residues long. J was trimmed by 4 bases and V by 4 bases; bases with no gene match: 10. Germline V CDR1 and CDR2: SGHRS, YFSETQ. The receptor was isolated from a woman under 40 who had recovered from COVID-19. The chain couples TRBV5-1 to TRBJ1-1; 10 nucleotides match TRBD1. The specimen sequenced was PBMCs or T cells enriched from blood (not recorded which). The CDR3 bases are TGCGCCAGCAGCCCAAGACAGGGGGCGATTAGCACTGAAGCTTTCTTT. Its translation: CASSPRQGAISTEAFF.